The clone carrying this T cell receptor (beta chain) was observed a handful of times. The antigen is not known. This record belongs to a study of glioma-infiltrating T cells. Overall study findings and caveats: Gliomas, especially low-grade, showed above-expected tissue-blood divergence; non-neoplastic patients showed below. Tissue and blood shared very few CDR3 sequences.

Amplification of TCR alpha and beta CDR3 regions from RNA used iRepertoire nested multiplex PCR. TCRdb recomputed calls from the multiplex PCR reads with MiXCR, one row per CDR3 protein. The profile shows about 140,000 distinct CDR3 sequences, around 42% of them singletons. Trimming took 2 bases from V and 7 from J, leaving 6 bases between them. This CDR3 is built from 12 residues. Per germline, CDR1 MNHNY and CDR2 SVGAGI (reference sequence). The chain carries TRBV6-6 and TRBJ1-5, with D unresolved. Sequencing was performed on glioma tissue, nonneoplastic brain tissue, or PBMCs (not recorded which). This receptor was taken from a human donor with low-grade glioma or glioblastoma, undergoing nonglioma brain surgery, or in good health (not recorded which). CDR3 in DNA: TGTGCCAGCAGTTACCTAGGACAGCCCCAGCATTTT. It encodes CASSYLGQPQHF.